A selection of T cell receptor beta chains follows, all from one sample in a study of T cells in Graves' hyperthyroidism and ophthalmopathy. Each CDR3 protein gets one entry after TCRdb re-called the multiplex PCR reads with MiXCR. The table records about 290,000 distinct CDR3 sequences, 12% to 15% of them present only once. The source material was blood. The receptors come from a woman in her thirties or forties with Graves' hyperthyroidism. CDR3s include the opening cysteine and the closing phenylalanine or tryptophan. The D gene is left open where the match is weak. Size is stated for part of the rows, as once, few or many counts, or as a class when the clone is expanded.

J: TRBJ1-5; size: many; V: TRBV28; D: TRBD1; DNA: TGTGCCAGCCCGCCCCCGGGACAGGTCAATCAGCCCCAGCATTTT; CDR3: CASPPPGQVNQPQHF
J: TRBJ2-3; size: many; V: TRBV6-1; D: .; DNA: TGTGCCAGCAGTTTCGGACAGTCCCATCCTACGCAGTATTTT; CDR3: CASSFGQSHPTQYF
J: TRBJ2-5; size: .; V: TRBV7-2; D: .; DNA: TGTGCCAGCAGCTCCCTAAGGGGTGGGGAGACCCAGTACTTC; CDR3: CASSSLRGGETQYF
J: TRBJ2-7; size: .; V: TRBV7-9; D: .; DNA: TGTGCCAGCAGCCCGACGACCGGCAGGAGCTACGAGCAGTACTTC; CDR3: CASSPTTGRSYEQYF
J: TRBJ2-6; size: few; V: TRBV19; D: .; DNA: TGTGCCAGTAGTCTCGCAGGGGTTGGGGCCGACGTCCTGACTTTC; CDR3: CASSLAGVGADVLTF
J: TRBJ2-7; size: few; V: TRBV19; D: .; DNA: TGTGCCAGTAGTATAATGACCTCCTACGAGCAGTACTTC; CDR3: CASSIMTSYEQYF
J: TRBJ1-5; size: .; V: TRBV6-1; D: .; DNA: TGTGCCAGCAGGTCCTTCCGGACACCCATAGAGAATCAGCCCCAGCATTTT; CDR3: CASRSFRTPIENQPQHF
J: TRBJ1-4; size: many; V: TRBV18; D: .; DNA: TGTGCCAGCTCACCAGCCCGGGAATACAATGAAAAACTGTTTTTT; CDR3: CASSPAREYNEKLFF
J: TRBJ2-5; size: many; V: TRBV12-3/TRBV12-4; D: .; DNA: TGTGCCAGCAGTCGTCACTGGACACAAAACGTCCAAGAGACCCAGTACTTC; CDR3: CASSRHWTQNVQETQYF
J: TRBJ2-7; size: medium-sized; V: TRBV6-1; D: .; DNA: TGTGCCAGCAATGACCGAGGGAGCTCCTACGAGCAGTACTTC; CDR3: CASNDRGSSYEQYF
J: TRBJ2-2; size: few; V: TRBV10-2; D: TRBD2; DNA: TGCGCCAGCAGAAGCGGGAGTTGGACCGGGGAGCTGTTTTTT; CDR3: CASRSGSWTGELFF
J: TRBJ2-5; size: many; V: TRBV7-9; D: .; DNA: TGTGCCAGCAGTCGACTAGATGTGGGGACCCAGTACTTC; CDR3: CASSRLDVGTQYF
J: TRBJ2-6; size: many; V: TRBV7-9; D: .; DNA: TGTGCCAGCAGCCCCGTGAGTGGAAACCCTGGGGCCAACGTCCTGACTTTC; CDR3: CASSPVSGNPGANVLTF
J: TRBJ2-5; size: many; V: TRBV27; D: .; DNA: TGTGCCAGCAGTTTATTACGGGAGAAGGGTGAGACCCAGTACTTC; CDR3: CASSLLREKGETQYF
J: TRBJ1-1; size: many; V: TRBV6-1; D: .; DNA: TGTGCCAGCACTAAAAGCGGGGTCTCGCAAGCTTTCTTT; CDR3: CASTKSGVSQAFF
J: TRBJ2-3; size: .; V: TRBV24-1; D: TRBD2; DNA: TGTGCCACCAGAACTAGCGGGAGTGCTACGCAGTATTTT; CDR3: CATRTSGSATQYF